The TCR beta chain described here comes from a study of blood T cell repertoires in COVID-19. At the level of the study: Whether acute or convalescent, the COVID-19 samples came from the United States, Italy and Spain. The cDNA or gDNA used as material had been derived from T cells, B-cell-depleted T cells, or PBMCs.

Here immunoSEQ multiplex PCR was the method, and the copy in TCRdb shows in-frame clones only, minus some. Here the sample spans roughly 200,000 clones, 88% being singletons. The CDR3 runs to 12 residues. V lost 10 bases, J lost 0 bases, and 8 bases lay in between. CDR1 and CDR2 (germline): ENHRY, SYGVKD. What was sequenced was peripheral blood. The J gene is TRBJ2-3, the V gene TRBV10-3; D possibly corresponds to TRBD1 (6 bases). This clonotype originated in a man aged 40-50 years with active or convalescent COVID-19. The CDR3 loop is CANGQSTDTQYF. CDR3 sequence (DNA): TGTGCCAACGGACAGAGCACAGATACGCAGTATTTT.